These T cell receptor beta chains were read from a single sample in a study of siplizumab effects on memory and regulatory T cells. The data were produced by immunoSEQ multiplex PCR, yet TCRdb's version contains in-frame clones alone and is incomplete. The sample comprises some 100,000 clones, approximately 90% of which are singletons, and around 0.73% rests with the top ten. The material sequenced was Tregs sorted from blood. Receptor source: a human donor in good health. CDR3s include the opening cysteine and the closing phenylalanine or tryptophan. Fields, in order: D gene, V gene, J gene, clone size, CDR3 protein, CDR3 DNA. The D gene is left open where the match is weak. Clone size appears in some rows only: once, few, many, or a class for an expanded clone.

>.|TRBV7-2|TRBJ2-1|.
CASSPDLYNEQFF
TGTGCCAGCAGCCCAGATTTATACAATGAGCAGTTCTTC
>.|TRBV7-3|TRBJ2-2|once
CASSLQGRGNTGELFF
TGTGCCAGCAGCCTACAGGGGCGGGGTAACACCGGGGAGCTGTTTTTT
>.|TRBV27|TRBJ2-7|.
CASSRSYEQYF
TGTGCCAGCAGTCGTTCCTACGAGCAGTACTTC
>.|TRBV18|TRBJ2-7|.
CASSRPRGSIYEQYF
TGTGCCAGCTCAAGACCACGTGGGAGTATTTACGAGCAGTACTTC
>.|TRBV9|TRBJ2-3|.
CASSVGGSSDTQYF
TGTGCCAGCAGCGTAGGAGGTAGCTCAGATACGCAGTATTTT
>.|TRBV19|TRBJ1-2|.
CASSSDRIALNYGYTF
TGTGCCAGTAGTAGTGACAGAATTGCGCTTAACTATGGCTACACCTTC
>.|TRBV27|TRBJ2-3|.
CASRVSSTDTQYF
TGTGCCAGCAGGGTCTCTAGCACAGATACGCAGTATTTT
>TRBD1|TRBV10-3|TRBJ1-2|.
CAISGGQDLYGYTF
TGTGCCATCAGTGGGGGACAGGACCTCTATGGCTACACCTTC
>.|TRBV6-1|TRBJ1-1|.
CASTSPRGVNTEAFF
TGTGCCAGCACCTCCCCCAGGGGAGTGAACACTGAAGCTTTCTTT
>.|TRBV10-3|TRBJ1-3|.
CAISESVARDTIYF
TGTGCCATCAGTGAGTCGGTAGCTCGAGACACCATATATTTT
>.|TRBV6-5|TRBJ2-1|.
CASSYPTSSYNEQFF
TGTGCCAGCAGTTACCCAACGAGCTCCTACAATGAGCAGTTCTTC
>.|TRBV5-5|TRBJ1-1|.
CASSLTVRVTEAFF
TGTGCCAGCAGCCTGACAGTGAGGGTCACTGAAGCTTTCTTT
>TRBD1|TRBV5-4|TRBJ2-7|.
CASSLGAGGGYEQYF
TGTGCCAGCAGCTTGGGGGCAGGGGGCGGATACGAGCAGTACTTC
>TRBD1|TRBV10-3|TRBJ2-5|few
CAISEDRVVQETQYF
TGTGCCATCAGTGAGGACAGGGTTGTCCAAGAGACCCAGTACTTC
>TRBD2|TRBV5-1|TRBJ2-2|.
CASRGGSGELFF
TGCGCCAGCAGGGGAGGGTCCGGGGAGCTGTTTTTT
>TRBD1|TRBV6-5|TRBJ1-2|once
CASSYLGTANYGYTF
TGTGCCAGCAGTTACCTTGGGACAGCTAACTATGGCTACACCTTC
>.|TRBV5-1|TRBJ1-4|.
CASSLARSEGFGEKLFF
TGCGCCAGCAGCTTGGCCCGATCCGAGGGGTTCGGCGAAAAACTGTTTTTT
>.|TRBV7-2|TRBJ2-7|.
CASSLERTRYEQYF
TGTGCCAGCAGCTTAGAGCGGACGCGGTACGAGCAGTACTTC
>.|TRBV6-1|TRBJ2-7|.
CASSEALRAPEQYF
TGTGCCAGCAGTGAAGCGCTCAGGGCCCCCGAGCAGTACTTC
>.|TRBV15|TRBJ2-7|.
CATSKVRGQSYEQYF
TGTGCCACCAGCAAGGTTAGAGGGCAATCCTACGAGCAGTACTTC
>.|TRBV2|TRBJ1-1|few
CASSRESTEAFF
TGTGCCAGCAGTCGGGAGAGCACTGAAGCTTTCTTT
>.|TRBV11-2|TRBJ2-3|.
CASSLDGPGTGDTQYF
TGTGCCAGCAGCTTAGATGGGCCAGGTACGGGAGATACGCAGTATTTT
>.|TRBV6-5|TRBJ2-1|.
CASSYSTLNEQFF
TGTGCCAGCAGTTACTCGACCCTCAATGAGCAGTTCTTC
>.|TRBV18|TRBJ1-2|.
CASSSDQGSYGYTF
TGTGCCAGCTCATCCGACCAGGGAAGCTATGGCTACACCTTC
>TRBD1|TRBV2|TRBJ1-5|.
CASGGQGDQPQHF
TGTGCCAGCGGGGGACAGGGGGATCAGCCCCAGCATTTT
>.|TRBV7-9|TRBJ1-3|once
CASSPPPGNTIYF
TGTGCCAGCAGCCCCCCCCCTGGAAACACCATATATTTT
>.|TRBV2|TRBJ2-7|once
CASSERGPYEQYF
TGTGCCAGCAGTGAAAGGGGTCCGTACGAGCAGTACTTC
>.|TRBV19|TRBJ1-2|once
CASSVQGIGDYGYTF
TGTGCCAGTAGTGTACAGGGAATAGGAGACTATGGCTACACCTTC
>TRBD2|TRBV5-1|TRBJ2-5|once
CASSLERGTQYF
TGCGCCAGCAGCTTGGAGCGGGGGACCCAGTACTTC